These 9 T cell receptor beta chains share one sample of origin, sequenced in a study of pediatric ulcerative colitis. This table comes from immunoSEQ multiplex PCR, and its TCRdb copy is limited to in-frame clones, with some not included. Of more than 15,000 clones listed, approximately 74% are singletons. During colonoscopy, one to two rectal pinch biopsies were collected. The sample was gut tissue. These receptors were obtained from a girl aged 10-17 years with moderate ulcerative colitis.

The gene calls are TRBV28 and TRBJ1-1; D might be TRBD1 (5 bases). CDR3 length: 16 residues. Trimming removed 3 bases at V and 2 bases at J, with 16 bases between. Germline CDR1 and CDR2: MDHEN and SYDVKM. The CDR3 DNA sequence: TGTGCCAGCAGTTTGGACGGGGCGTGGGGAAACACTGAAGCTTTCTTT. The encoded protein is CASSLDGAWGNTEAFF.

This clone came up a few times. This chain connects TRBV9 to TRBJ2-7; D ambiguous. V lost 0 bases and J lost 0, with 7 bases in between. The CDR3 has 14 amino acids. Germline CDR1 reads SGDLS; CDR2 reads YYNGEE. The CDR3 DNA reads TGTGCCAGCAGCGTAGGCCCCAGCTCCTACGAGCAGTACTTC. Amino acids: CASSVGPSSYEQYF. Complete variable domain (other parts from reference TRBV9 and TRBJ2-7): DSGVTQTPKHLITATGQRVTLRCSPRSGDLSVYWYQQSLDQGLQFLIQYYNGEERAKGNILERFSAQQFPDLHSELNLSSLELGDSALYFCASSVGPSSYEQYFGPGTRLTVT.

This clone was seen more than once but under ten times. This chain joins TRBV4-1 and TRBJ2-1, with 10 bases aligning to TRBD2. From germline, CDR1 is MGHRA and CDR2 YSYEKL. The ends lost 4 bases at V and 3 bases at J; junction bases unmatched: 12. CDR3 length equals 18 residues. In nucleotides, the CDR3 is TGCGCCAGCAGCCCTCGCCCAGATAGCGGGAGGAACTACAATGAGCAGTTCTTC. Protein: CASSPRPDSGRNYNEQFF.

J is TRBJ1-1 and V is TRBV11-2, with a weak D call TRBD1 (6 bases). In germline, CDR1 is SGHAT, CDR2 FQNNGV. Between the trimmed V and J ends, which lost 5 bases and 3 bases, there was a span of 10 bases. This CDR3 has 13 residues. The CDR3 loop is CASSSDRYTEAFF. CDR3 coding DNA: TGTGCCAGCAGCAGCGACAGGTACACTGAAGCTTTCTTT.

The chain combines TRBV10-3 with TRBJ2-5, with no clear D. Germline CDR1 and CDR2: ENHRY and SYGVKD. V lost 3 bases and J 2 bases, leaving 10 bases between the germline ends. The CDR3 spans 14 residues. CDR3 amino acids: CAISDGQAQETQYF. The CDR3 DNA reads TGTGCCATCAGTGACGGGCAGGCTCAAGAGACCCAGTACTTC.

The V gene is TRBV2, the J gene TRBJ2-7; D gene uncertain. Germline CDR1 is SNHLY and CDR2 is FYNNEI. The CDR3 loop spans 14 amino acids. V was shortened by 7 bases and J by 5 bases, with 18 bases between the two germline ends. The CDR3 DNA is TGTGCCAGCATCTTAGGGCTAGGCCTAAACGAGCAGTACTTC. Protein product: CASILGLGLNEQYF.

This clone was seen just once. The rearrangement uses TRBV5-6 and TRBJ2-3, with a tentative D call TRBD1 (5 bases). Trimming removed 3 bases from V and 8 bases from J, with 10 bases in between. The CDR3 extends over 12 amino acids. Germline V CDR1 and CDR2: SGHDT, YYEEEE. CDR3 bases: TGTGCCAGCAGCTGGCCTAGGGGTACGCAGTATTTT. It encodes CASSWPRGTQYF. Full variable domain (missing parts from reference TRBV5-6 and TRBJ2-3): DAGVTQSPTHLIKTRGQQVTLRCSPKSGHDTVSWYQQALGQGPQFIFQYYEEEERQRGNFPDRFSGHQFPNYSSELNVNALLLGDSALYLCASSWPRGTQYFGPGTRLTVL.

The rearrangement links TRBV21-1 to TRBJ1-2; TRBD1, the table's D call, was not compared with the DNA. TRBV21-1 constitutes a pseudogene. This CDR3 spans 14 amino acids. The CDR3 DNA sequence: TGTGCCAGCAGCCCCCACGGACAGCCTTATGGCTACACCTTC. This sequence encodes CASSPHGQPYGYTF.

The rearrangement uses TRBV4-2 and TRBJ2-7, with D tentatively TRBD2 (6 bases). The V gene's germline CDR1 is LGHNA and CDR2 YNFKEQ. Trimming stripped 3 bases from V and 4 bases from J, with 16 bases between. This CDR3 spans 15 amino acids. CDR3 amino acids: CASSHAARGLYEQYF. Here the CDR3 DNA reads TGTGCCAGCAGCCATGCGGCGCGGGGATTGTACGAGCAGTACTTC.